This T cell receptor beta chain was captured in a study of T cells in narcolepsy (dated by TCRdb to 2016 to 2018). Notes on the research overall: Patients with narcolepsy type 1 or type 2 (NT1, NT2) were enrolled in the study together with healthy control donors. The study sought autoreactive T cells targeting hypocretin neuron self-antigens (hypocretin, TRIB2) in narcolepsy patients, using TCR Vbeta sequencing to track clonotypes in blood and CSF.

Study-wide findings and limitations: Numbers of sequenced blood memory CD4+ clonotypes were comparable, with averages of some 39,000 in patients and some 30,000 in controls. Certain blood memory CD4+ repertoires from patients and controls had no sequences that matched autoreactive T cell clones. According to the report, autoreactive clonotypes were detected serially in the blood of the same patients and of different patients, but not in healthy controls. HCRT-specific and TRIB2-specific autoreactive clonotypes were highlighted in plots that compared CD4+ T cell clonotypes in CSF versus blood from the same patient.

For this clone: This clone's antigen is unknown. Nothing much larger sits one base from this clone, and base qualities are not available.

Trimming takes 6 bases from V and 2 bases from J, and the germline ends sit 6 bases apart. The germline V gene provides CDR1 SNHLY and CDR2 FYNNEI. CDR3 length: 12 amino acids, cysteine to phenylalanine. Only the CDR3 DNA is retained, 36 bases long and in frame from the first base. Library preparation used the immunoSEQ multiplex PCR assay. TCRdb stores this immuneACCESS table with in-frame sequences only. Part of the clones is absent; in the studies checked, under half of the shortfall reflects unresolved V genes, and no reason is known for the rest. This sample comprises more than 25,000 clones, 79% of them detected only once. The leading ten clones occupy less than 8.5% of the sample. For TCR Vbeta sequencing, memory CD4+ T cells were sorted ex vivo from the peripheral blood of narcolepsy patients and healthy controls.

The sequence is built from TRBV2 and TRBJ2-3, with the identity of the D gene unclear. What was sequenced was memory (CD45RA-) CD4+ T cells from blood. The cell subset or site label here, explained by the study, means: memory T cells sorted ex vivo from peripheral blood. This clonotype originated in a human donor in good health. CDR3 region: CASRWVTDTQYF. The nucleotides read TGTGCCAGCAGATGGGTCACAGATACGCAGTATTTT.